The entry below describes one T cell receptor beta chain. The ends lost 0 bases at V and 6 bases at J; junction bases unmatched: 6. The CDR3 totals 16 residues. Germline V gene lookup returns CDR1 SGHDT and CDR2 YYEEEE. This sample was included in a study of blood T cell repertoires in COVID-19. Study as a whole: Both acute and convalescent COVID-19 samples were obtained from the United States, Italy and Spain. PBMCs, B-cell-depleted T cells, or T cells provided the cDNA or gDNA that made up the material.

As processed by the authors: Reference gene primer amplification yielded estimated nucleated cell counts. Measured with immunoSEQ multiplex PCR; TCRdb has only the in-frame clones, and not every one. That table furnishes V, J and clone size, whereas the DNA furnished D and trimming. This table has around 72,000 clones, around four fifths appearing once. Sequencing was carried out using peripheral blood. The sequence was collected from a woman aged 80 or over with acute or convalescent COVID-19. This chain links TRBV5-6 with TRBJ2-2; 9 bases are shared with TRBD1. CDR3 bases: TGTGCCAGCAGCTTGGCCGGTGGGACAGGGCCCGGGGAGCTGTTTTTT. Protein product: CASSLAGGTGPGELFF.